A single sample gave rise to the 29 T cell receptor beta chains below, sequenced in a study of blood T cell repertoires in COVID-19. Sequencing was performed with immunoSEQ multiplex PCR; in TCRdb, only in-frame clones are kept and a portion is missing. This sample carries roughly 100,000 clones, 69% of them seen once, and the ten largest clones take approximately 6.3%. The sequenced material came from peripheral blood. Source of these receptors: a man older than 75 with acute or convalescent COVID-19.

The rearrangement joins TRBV19 to TRBJ2-7, with TRBD2 identical over 9 bases. Germline V gene data show CDR1 as LNHDA and CDR2 as SQIVND (reference sequence). With 0 bases clipped from V and 6 bases from J, the junction kept 3 bases outside the gene matches. The CDR3 consists of 14 residues. The CDR3 DNA follows: TGTGCCAGTAGTATAGATCAGACTAGCGGCGAGCAGTACTTC. This encodes CASSIDQTSGEQYF.

This clone was counted a few times. The chain has TRBV6-5 and TRBJ1-1, with a possible D match to TRBD1 (6 bases). The CDR3 extends over 15 amino acids. Germline CDR1 reads MNHEY; CDR2 reads SVGAGI. Trimming stripped 0 bases from V and 5 bases from J, with 13 bases between. The CDR3 is CASSYSHRVATEAFF. Written as DNA, the CDR3 is TGTGCCAGCAGTTACTCGCACAGGGTGGCTACTGAAGCTTTCTTT.

The V call is TRBV9, the J call TRBJ2-5; TRBD1 matches 8 bases. CDR3 length: 13 residues. In germline, CDR1 is SGDLS, CDR2 YYNGEE. V was clipped by 2 bases and J by 5 bases; unmatched bases: 2. The CDR3 region is CASSVRGLETQYF. The CDR3 bases are TGTGCCAGCAGCGTCAGGGGGCTGGAGACCCAGTACTTC.

J is TRBJ1-6 and V is TRBV30, with D unclear. In germline, CDR1 is GTSNPN, CDR2 SVGIG (reference sequence). The CDR3 extends over 12 amino acids. V lost 4 bases and J 6 bases, leaving 7 bases between the germline ends. CDR3 sequence: CAWTAGNSPLHF. The DNA for the CDR3 is TGTGCCTGGACTGCGGGTAATTCACCCCTCCACTTT.

J is TRBJ2-3 and V is TRBV28, with a possible D match to TRBD2 (6 bases). The germline V and J ends were trimmed by 3 bases and 2 bases, with 27 bases remaining between them. This CDR3 has 20 amino acids. Germline values: CDR1 MDHEN, CDR2 SYDVKM. CDR3 sequence: CASSLPDPGTPSADTDTQYF. The CDR3 DNA is TGTGCCAGCAGTTTGCCGGACCCCGGGACTCCTTCAGCGGACACAGATACGCAGTATTTT.

V is TRBV10-1 and J is TRBJ2-3, with TRBD2 matching over 10 bases. This CDR3 is built from 14 residues. After removal of 5 bases from V and 5 bases from J, the junction contained 4 bases not matched to a gene. Looked up from germline, CDR1 is WNHNN and CDR2 is SYGVQD (reference sequence). The CDR3 loop is CASSSGRVQDTQYF. Written as DNA, the CDR3 is TGCGCCAGCAGTAGCGGGAGGGTACAAGATACGCAGTATTTT.

V gene TRBV15 combines with J gene TRBJ1-3; tentative D call: TRBD1 (5 bases). The V gene's germline CDR1 is LNHNV and CDR2 YYDKDF (reference sequence). V was trimmed by 0 bases and J by 0 bases, leaving 6 bases between them. This CDR3 region has 15 residues. CDR3 region: CATSRDDSSGNTIYF. The CDR3 nucleotides are TGTGCCACCAGCAGAGATGACAGCTCTGGAAACACCATATATTTT.

The chain uses TRBV16 and TRBJ1-2, with D possibly being TRBD1 (6 bases). The CDR3 length is 14 residues. The germline V gene encodes CDR1 KGHSY and CDR2 FQNENV. Between the trimmed V and J ends, which lost 0 bases and 6 bases, there was a span of 11 bases. The CDR3 loop is CASSQSTRGDGYTF. The CDR3, as DNA: TGTGCCAGCAGCCAATCGACCAGGGGAGATGGCTACACCTTC.

V and J are TRBV15 and TRBJ1-1; 7 bases align to TRBD1. Looked up from germline, CDR1 is LNHNV and CDR2 is YYDKDF (reference sequence). Germline trimming cut 0 bases from V and 10 bases from J; bases unmatched to any gene: 8. The CDR3 is made up of 14 amino acids. CDR3 DNA: TGTGCCACCAGCAGAGACAGGGGGGAATGGTCAGCTTTCTTT. This codes for CATSRDRGEWSAFF.

The gene calls are TRBV29-1 and TRBJ1-3; a weak D match, TRBD1 (6 bases). Deletions cut 7 bases from V and 0 bases from J, with 10 bases between. The CDR3 runs to 13 residues. Germline-derived CDR1 and CDR2 are SQVTM and ANQGSEA. The CDR3 DNA is TGCAGCGCTGGACAGAGCTCTGGAAACACCATATATTTT. Residues: CSAGQSSGNTIYF.

The rearrangement joins TRBV6-5 to TRBJ2-2; D not certain. Deletions cut 10 bases from V and 2 bases from J, with 8 bases between. This CDR3 has 12 residues. From germline, CDR1 is MNHEY and CDR2 SVGAGI. The CDR3 region is CATTLNTGELFF. The CDR3 DNA reads as TGTGCCACCACCCTAAACACCGGGGAGCTGTTTTTT.

The chain carries TRBV5-1 and TRBJ1-1; maybe TRBD1 (6 bases). Germline V gene data show CDR1 as SGHRS and CDR2 as YFSETQ. This CDR3 is built from 16 residues. V was cut by 5 bases and J by 1 base, with 18 bases left in between. The CDR3 DNA sequence: TGCGCCAGCAGATCGGACAGTGGGGCATCGAACACTGAAGCTTTCTTT. Amino acid sequence: CASRSDSGASNTEAFF.

The sample holds a few counts of this clone. The chain combines TRBV27 with TRBJ2-5; D is uncertain. Germline values: CDR1 MNHEY, CDR2 SMNVEV (reference sequence). V lost 5 bases, J lost 1 base, and 8 bases lay in between. The CDR3 sequence is 13 residues long. As DNA, the CDR3 is TGTGCCAGCAGTCCTAATTCCCAAGAGACCCAGTACTTC. Its protein is CASSPNSQETQYF.

The J gene is TRBJ2-3, the V gene TRBV27; 12 positions agree with TRBD2. Germline V gives CDR1 MNHEY, CDR2 SMNVEV (reference sequence). J gave up 9 bases and V 10 bases, and 8 bases lay outside the gene matches. This CDR3 contains 13 residues. The DNA of the CDR3 is TGTGCCACCCAGGGCCTAGCGGGAGGGACGCAGTATTTT. This gives the protein CATQGLAGGTQYF.

CDR3 protein: CASSVAPGYNSPLHF. The CDR3 bases are TGTGCCAGCAGCGTAGCTCCAGGGTATAATTCACCCCTCCACTTT. J is TRBJ1-6 and V is TRBV9; the D gene is possibly TRBD1 (5 bases). Germline loops: CDR1 SGDLS, CDR2 YYNGEE. This CDR3 has 15 residues. V lost 0 bases to trimming and J lost 4 bases, with 8 bases between them.

Points on this clone: In the same sample, other DNA sequences code for this CDR3. J is TRBJ1-5 and V is TRBV3-1 (or the pseudogene TRBV3-2); 7 positions match TRBD1. This CDR3 region has 13 residues. V lost 3 bases and J lost 4; bases outside the gene matches: 0. The germline V gene has CDR1 LGHDT and CDR2 YNNKEL (reference sequence). The CDR3 DNA sequence: TGTGCCAGCAGCCAGGGACAGAATCAGCCCCAGCATTTT. It codes for CASSQGQNQPQHF.

The chain joins TRBV5-4 to TRBJ1-4, with 9 bases aligning to TRBD1. The CDR3 contains 15 residues. Germline CDR1 and CDR2: SGHNT and YYREEE (reference sequence). Trimming cost V 0 bases and J 8 bases; bases outside gene matches: 5. Written as DNA, the CDR3 is TGTGCCAGCAGCTTGGGCGCCGGGACAGGGGAAAAACTGTTTTTT. Protein product: CASSLGAGTGEKLFF. The variable domain in full, completed from reference TRBV5-4 and TRBJ1-4, reads ETGVTQSPTHLIKTRGQQVTLRCSSQSGHNTVSWYQQALGQGPQFIFQYYREEENGRGNFPPRFSGLQFPNYSSELNVNALELDDSALYLCASSLGAGTGEKLFFGSGTQLSVL.

The J gene is TRBJ2-7, the V gene TRBV5-1; TRBD1 aligns across 9 bases. J was trimmed by 4 bases and V by 0 bases; bases with no gene match: 2. Germline lookup yields CDR1 SGHRS and CDR2 YFSETQ. The CDR3 has 14 residues. The CDR3 sequence is CASSLGQGVYEQYF. CDR3 bases: TGCGCCAGCAGCTTGGGACAGGGGGTTTACGAGCAGTACTTC.

This clone has more than one count but fewer than ten. The V gene is TRBV15, the J gene TRBJ2-1; D is unresolved. There are 15 residues in the CDR3. The V gene's germline CDR1 is LNHNV and CDR2 YYDKDF (reference sequence). Trimming took off 4 bases at V and 0 bases at J, with 10 bases between the two ends. CDR3 loop: CATSTSRASYNEQFF. Here the CDR3 DNA reads TGTGCCACCAGCACCTCTAGAGCCTCCTACAATGAGCAGTTCTTC.

The chain uses TRBV7-9 and TRBJ1-3; TRBD1 might be the D (5 bases). Germline V gene lookup returns CDR1 SEHNR and CDR2 FQNEAQ (reference sequence). V was shortened by 5 bases and J by 0 bases, with 8 bases between the two germline ends. The CDR3 has 14 residues. CDR3 residues: CASSGQSSGNTIYF. CDR3 DNA sequence: TGTGCCAGCAGCGGACAAAGCTCTGGAAACACCATATATTTT.

This clone was detected once. The J gene is TRBJ1-6, the V gene TRBV5-1, with D perhaps TRBD1 (5 bases). CDR3 length: 15 amino acids. Germline V gene data show CDR1 as SGHRS and CDR2 as YFSETQ. Trimming removed 4 bases from V and 8 bases from J, with 16 bases in between. CDR3 residues: CASSPLTATDSPLHF. CDR3 DNA: TGCGCCAGCAGCCCGCTGACAGCTACGGATTCACCCCTCCACTTT.

This clone was observed a handful of times. This chain uses TRBV7-8 with TRBJ2-5, with TRBD2 identical over 10 bases. The CDR3 contains 17 residues. Germline-derived CDR1 and CDR2 are SGHVS and FQNEAQ. Unmatched junction bases numbered 13, after V lost 4 bases and J lost 5 bases. Here the CDR3 DNA reads TGTGCCAGCAGCTCCATGGCTACTAGCGGGATCGGGGAGACCCAGTACTTC. It yields the protein CASSSMATSGIGETQYF.

J is TRBJ2-7 and V is TRBV6-5; a possible D gene is TRBD2 (5 bases). CDR1 and CDR2 from the germline V gene are MNHEY and SVGAGI. Trimming cost V 4 bases and J 5 bases, with 9 bases left between them. The CDR3 has 12 amino acids. In nucleotides, the CDR3 is TGTGCCAGCAGTTCTAATAGCGACGAGCAGTACTTC. Translating gives CASSSNSDEQYF.

The rearrangement joins TRBV18 to TRBJ2-7; 8 bases are shared with TRBD1. CDR1 KGHSH and CDR2 LQKENI come from the germline V gene. The V segment lost 1 base and the J segment 6 bases; nucleotides outside the gene matches: 5. The CDR3 consists of 14 residues. CDR3 coding DNA: TGTGCCAGCTCACCACAAACAGGGGGAGGCGAGCAGTACTTC. It encodes CASSPQTGGGEQYF. The full variable domain, rest sourced from reference TRBV18 and TRBJ2-7, is NAGVMQNPRHLVRRRGQEARLRCSPMKGHSHVYWYRQLPEEGLKFMVYLQKENIIDESGMPKERFSAEFPKEGPSILRIQQVVRGDSAAYFCASSPQTGGGEQYFGPGTRLTVT.

V is TRBV6-5 and J is TRBJ1-5; maybe TRBD1 (6 bases). This CDR3 contains 15 residues. Germline CDR1 reads MNHEY; CDR2 reads SVGAGI. The V gene lost 6 bases and the J gene lost 6 bases, with 18 bases spanning the gap. The DNA for the CDR3 is TGTGCCAGCAGGCCCCTAGCGGGGGGCTTTCAGCCCCAGCATTTT. This gives the protein CASRPLAGGFQPQHF.

The V call is TRBV7-2, the J call TRBJ2-7, with TRBD1 as a possible D gene (7 bases). V was pared by 5 bases and J by 4 bases, with 18 bases between. Germline values: CDR1 SGHTA, CDR2 FQGNSA. The CDR3 is made up of 15 amino acids. The CDR3, as DNA: TGTGCCAGCAGCCAAACAGGGGCGGGGTGGTACGAGCAGTACTTC. Encoded protein: CASSQTGAGWYEQYF.

The chain has TRBV18 and TRBJ2-1, with 7 bases aligning to TRBD2. Germline V lookup: CDR1 KGHSH, CDR2 LQKENI. Trimming cost V 3 bases and J 5 bases; bases outside gene matches: 4. The CDR3 is 14 residues long. CDR3 in DNA: TGTGCCAGCTCACCCGCTAGCGGCCACAATGAGCAGTTCTTC. It is translated as CASSPASGHNEQFF.

This chain joins TRBV7-7 and TRBJ2-1; 7 nucleotides match TRBD2. Germline V CDR1 and CDR2: SSHAT, FNYEAQ (reference sequence). V lost 5 bases to trimming and J lost 6 bases; unmatched junction nucleotides: 4. This CDR3 contains 13 residues. CDR3 coding DNA: TGTGCCAGCAGCCCGGGGACTACCAATGAGCAGTTCTTC. Protein sequence: CASSPGTTNEQFF.

This sequence joins TRBV30 and TRBJ1-4; D is uncertain. The ends were cut back, 3 bases at V and 2 bases at J, with 7 bases in the middle. Germline assignment: CDR1 GTSNPN and CDR2 SVGIG (reference sequence). This CDR3 contains 13 residues. The CDR3 nucleotides are TGTGCCTGGAGGGGGAGGACTAATGAAAAACTGTTTTTT. This sequence encodes CAWRGRTNEKLFF.